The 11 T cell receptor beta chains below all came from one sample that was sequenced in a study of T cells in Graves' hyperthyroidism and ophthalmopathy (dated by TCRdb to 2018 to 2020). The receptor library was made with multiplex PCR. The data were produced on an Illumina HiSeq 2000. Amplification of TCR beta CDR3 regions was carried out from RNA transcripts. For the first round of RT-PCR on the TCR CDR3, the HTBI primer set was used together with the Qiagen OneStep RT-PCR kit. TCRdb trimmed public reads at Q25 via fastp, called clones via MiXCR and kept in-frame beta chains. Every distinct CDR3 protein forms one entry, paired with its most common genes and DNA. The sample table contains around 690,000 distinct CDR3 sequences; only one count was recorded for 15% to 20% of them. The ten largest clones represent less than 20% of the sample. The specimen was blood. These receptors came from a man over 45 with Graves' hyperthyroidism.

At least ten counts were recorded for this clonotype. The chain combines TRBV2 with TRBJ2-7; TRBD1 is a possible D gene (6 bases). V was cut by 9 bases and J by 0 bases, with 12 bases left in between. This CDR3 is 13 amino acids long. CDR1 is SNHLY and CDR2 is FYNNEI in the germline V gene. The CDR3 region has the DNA TGTGCCAGAGGGGGTGAGAGCTCCTACGAGCAGTACTTC. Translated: CARGGESSYEQYF.

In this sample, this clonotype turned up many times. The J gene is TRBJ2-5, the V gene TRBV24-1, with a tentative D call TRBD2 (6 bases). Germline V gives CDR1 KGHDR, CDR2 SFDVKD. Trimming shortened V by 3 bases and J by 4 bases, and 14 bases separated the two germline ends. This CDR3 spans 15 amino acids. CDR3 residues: CATSDDGTLSETQYF. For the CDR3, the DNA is TGTGCCACCAGTGATGACGGGACTCTTTCAGAGACCCAGTACTTC.

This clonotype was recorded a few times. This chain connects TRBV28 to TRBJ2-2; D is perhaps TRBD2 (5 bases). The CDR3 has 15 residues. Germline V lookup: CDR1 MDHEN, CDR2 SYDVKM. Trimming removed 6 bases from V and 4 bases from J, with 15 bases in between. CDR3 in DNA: TGTGCCAGCAGCTCCGGCGGGTCAGTCACCGGGGAGCTGTTTTTT. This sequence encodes CASSSGGSVTGELFF.

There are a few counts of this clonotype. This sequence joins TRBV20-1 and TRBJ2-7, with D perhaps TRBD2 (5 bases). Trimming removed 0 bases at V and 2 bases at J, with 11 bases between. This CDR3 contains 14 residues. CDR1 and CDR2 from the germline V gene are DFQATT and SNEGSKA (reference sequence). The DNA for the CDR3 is TGCAGTGCTAGAGATTCGGGGTCGGCCTACGAGCAGTACTTC. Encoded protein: CSARDSGSAYEQYF.

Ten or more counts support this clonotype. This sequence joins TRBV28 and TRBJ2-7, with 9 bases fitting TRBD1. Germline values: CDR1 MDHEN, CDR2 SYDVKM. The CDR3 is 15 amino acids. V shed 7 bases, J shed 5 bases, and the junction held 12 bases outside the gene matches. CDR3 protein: CASKPGTGKYDEQYF. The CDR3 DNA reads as TGTGCCAGCAAGCCTGGGACAGGGAAATACGACGAGCAGTACTTC.

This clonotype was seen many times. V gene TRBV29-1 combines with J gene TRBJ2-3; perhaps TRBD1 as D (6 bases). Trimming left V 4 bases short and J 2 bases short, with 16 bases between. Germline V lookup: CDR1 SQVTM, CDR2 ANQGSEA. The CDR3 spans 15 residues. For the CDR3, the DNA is TGCAGCGTTGTCTCCAGGGGTGACCCCACAGATACGCAGTATTTT. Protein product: CSVVSRGDPTDTQYF.

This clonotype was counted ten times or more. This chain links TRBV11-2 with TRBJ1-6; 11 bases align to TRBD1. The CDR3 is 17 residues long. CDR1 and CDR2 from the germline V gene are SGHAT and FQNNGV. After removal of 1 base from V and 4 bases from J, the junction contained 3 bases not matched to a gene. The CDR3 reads CASSLGDRGGYNSPLHF. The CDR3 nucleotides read TGTGCCAGCAGCTTAGGGGACAGGGGGGGGTATAATTCACCCCTCCACTTT.

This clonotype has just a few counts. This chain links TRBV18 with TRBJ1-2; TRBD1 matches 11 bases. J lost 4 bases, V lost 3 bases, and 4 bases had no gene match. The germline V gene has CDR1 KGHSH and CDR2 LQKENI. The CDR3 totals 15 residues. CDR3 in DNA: TGTGCCAGCTCACCGAGAGGACAGGGGGCCTATGGCTACACCTTC. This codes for CASSPRGQGAYGYTF.

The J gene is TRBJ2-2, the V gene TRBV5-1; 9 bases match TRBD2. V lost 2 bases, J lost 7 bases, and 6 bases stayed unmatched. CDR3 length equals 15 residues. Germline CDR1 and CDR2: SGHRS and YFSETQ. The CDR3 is CASSFIAGAGGELFF. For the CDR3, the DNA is TGCGCCAGCAGCTTTATAGCGGGAGCCGGCGGGGAGCTGTTTTTT.

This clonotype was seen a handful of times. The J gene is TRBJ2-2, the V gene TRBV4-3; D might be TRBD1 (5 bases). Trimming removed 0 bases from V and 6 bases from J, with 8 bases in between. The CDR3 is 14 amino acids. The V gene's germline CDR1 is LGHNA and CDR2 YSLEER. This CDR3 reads CASSQDDSPGELFF. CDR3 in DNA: TGCGCCAGCAGCCAAGATGACAGCCCCGGGGAGCTGTTTTTT.

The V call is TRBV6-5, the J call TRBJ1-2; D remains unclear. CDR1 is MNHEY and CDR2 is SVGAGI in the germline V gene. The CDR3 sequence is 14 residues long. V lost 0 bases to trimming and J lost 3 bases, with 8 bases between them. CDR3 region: CASSYSPPHYGYTF. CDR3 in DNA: TGTGCCAGCAGTTACTCACCACCGCACTATGGCTACACCTTC.